One and the same sample provided the 15 T cell receptor beta chains below, sequenced in a study of blood T cell repertoires in COVID-19. Profiling relied on immunoSEQ multiplex PCR, and the TCRdb table lists in-frame clones only, not all of them. The sample shows 300,000 to 400,000 clones, about nine tenths of them seen only once. Specimen: peripheral blood. The receptors were gathered from a woman aged 65 to 85 with COVID-19, enrolled during active disease.

The chain is built from TRBV28 and TRBJ1-2, with TRBD1 as a possible D gene (5 bases). V gave up 2 bases and J gave up 8 bases, with 15 bases separating them. The germline V gene has CDR1 MDHEN and CDR2 SYDVKM. The CDR3 runs 14 residues. CDR3 loop: CASSLDTGGRGYTF. In DNA form, the CDR3 reads TGTGCCAGCAGTTTAGACACAGGCGGCCGGGGCTACACCTTC.

The chain links TRBV5-6 to TRBJ2-7; the match to TRBD1 covers 7 bases. In germline, CDR1 is SGHDT, CDR2 YYEEEE. V dropped 2 bases and J dropped 1; count of bases not matched to a gene: 9. The CDR3 runs 16 residues. DNA of the CDR3: TGTGCCAGCAGCTTTAGACAGGGCCTTCTTTCCTACGAGCAGTACTTC. Amino acids: CASSFRQGLLSYEQYF.

This chain joins TRBV2 and TRBJ1-5; tentative D call: TRBD1 (6 bases). The CDR3 loop spans 16 amino acids. The germline CDR1 and CDR2 sequences are SNHLY and FYNNEI. Trimming shortened V by 7 bases and J by 2 bases, and 18 bases separated the two germline ends. Here the CDR3 DNA reads TGTGCCAGCACTGCAATGGGGGCAGGCGGCAATCAGCCCCAGCATTTT. Amino acids: CASTAMGAGGNQPQHF.

The chain joins TRBV5-1 to TRBJ1-1; 9 nucleotides agree with TRBD1. This CDR3 is 14 amino acids long. V lost 5 bases, J lost 2 bases, and 4 bases stayed unmatched. Germline CDR1 is SGHRS and CDR2 is YFSETQ. The CDR3 DNA sequence: TGCGCCAGCAGTTACAGGGGGCTAAACACTGAAGCTTTCTTT. This encodes CASSYRGLNTEAFF.

The V gene is TRBV10-3, the J gene TRBJ2-3; 7 bases are shared with TRBD2. Trimming removed 3 bases from V and 0 bases from J; junction bases left unmatched: 0. The CDR3 has 14 amino acids. Per the germline V gene, CDR1 is ENHRY and CDR2 is SYGVKD. The CDR3 here is CAISDGGSTDTQYF. The CDR3 DNA reads as TGTGCCATCAGTGACGGGGGGAGCACAGATACGCAGTATTTT.

V and J are TRBV11-3 and TRBJ2-5; 9 positions match TRBD2. The CDR3 has 13 residues. CDR1 is SGHNT, CDR2 YENEEA, per germline. V shed 3 bases and J 5 bases; nucleotides not matched to a gene: 1. DNA for the CDR3: TGTGCCAGCAGCTTTGGACTAGCGGAGACCCAGTACTTC. Translating gives CASSFGLAETQYF.

The V and J genes are TRBV19 and TRBJ2-3; D might be TRBD2 (6 bases). The ends were cut back, 6 bases at V and 2 bases at J, with 12 bases in the middle. The germline CDR1 and CDR2 sequences are LNHDA and SQIVND (reference sequence). The CDR3 totals 14 residues. CDR3 sequence reads: CASREGPNTDTQYF. For the CDR3, the DNA is TGTGCCAGTAGGGAGGGACCTAACACAGATACGCAGTATTTT.

The J gene is TRBJ1-5, the V gene TRBV24-1, with D unclear. The CDR3 is made up of 12 amino acids. Germline V gene sequence: CDR1 KGHDR, CDR2 SFDVKD. V shed 9 bases and J shed 7 bases, with 12 bases lying between them. CDR3 sequence (DNA): TGTGCCACCGCTGAGGGAAACCAGCCCCAGCATTTT. It specifies CATAEGNQPQHF.

The V gene is TRBV5-1, the J gene TRBJ2-3; 8 positions agree with TRBD1. Germline V gives CDR1 SGHRS, CDR2 YFSETQ. This CDR3 spans 17 amino acids. V trimming: 4 bases; J trimming: 1 base; junction bases outside the gene matches: 11. The CDR3 region has the DNA TGCGCCAGCAGCGCCGCCCCCGGACAGGGCGGCACAGATACGCAGTATTTT. Amino acid sequence: CASSAAPGQGGTDTQYF.

The chain employs TRBV9 and TRBJ2-5; weak D call: TRBD2 (5 bases). The ends were cut back, 0 bases at V and 4 bases at J, with 13 bases in the middle. Germline CDR1 reads SGDLS; CDR2 reads YYNGEE. CDR3 length: 15 residues. The DNA of the CDR3 is TGTGCCAGCAGCGTAGCTAGCCTAGAACTAGAGACCCAGTACTTC. Amino acids: CASSVASLELETQYF.

The CDR3 is CASSNAGLYEQYF. CDR3 nucleotides: TGTGCCAGCAGTAATGCCGGACTCTACGAGCAGTACTTC. The chain carries TRBV28 and TRBJ2-7; TRBD2 is a possible D gene (5 bases). V was cut by 5 bases and J by 3 bases, with 11 bases left in between. The V gene's germline CDR1 is MDHEN and CDR2 SYDVKM. The CDR3 is made up of 13 amino acids.

The rearrangement joins TRBV24-1 to TRBJ2-1; 9 bases agree with TRBD2. The junction had 4 bases not matched to a gene; V was cut back by 5 bases and J by 3 bases. This CDR3 comprises 15 residues. Looked up from germline, CDR1 is KGHDR and CDR2 is SFDVKD. This CDR3 is CATSGRGGFYNEQFF. The CDR3 region has the DNA TGTGCCACCAGTGGGCGGGGGGGCTTCTACAATGAGCAGTTCTTC.

This chain joins TRBV6-2 or TRBV6-3 and TRBJ1-2; possible D gene TRBD1, 5 bases. V was clipped by 6 bases and J by 7 bases, with 15 bases between them. Germline loops: CDR1 MNHEY, CDR2 SVGEGT. The CDR3 has 13 residues. This chain's CDR3 is CASSLGHFSGYTF. The CDR3 DNA follows: TGTGCCAGCAGCCTCGGACATTTCTCTGGCTACACCTTC.

V is TRBV18 and J is TRBJ1-3, with D unresolved. This CDR3 region has 13 residues. Looked up from germline, CDR1 is KGHSH and CDR2 is LQKENI. Trimming stripped 6 bases from V and 4 bases from J, with 10 bases between. The CDR3, as DNA: TGTGCCAGCTCCCACGACACCGGAAACACCATATATTTT. Amino acids: CASSHDTGNTIYF.

V usage is TRBV7-2 and J usage is TRBJ1-2; 8 bases line up with TRBD1. From germline, CDR1 is SGHTA and CDR2 FQGNSA. The junction had 7 bases not matched to a gene; V was cut back by 3 bases and J by 7 bases. The CDR3 runs to 14 residues. The CDR3 loop is CASSFGQGSGGYTF. DNA of the CDR3: TGTGCCAGCAGCTTCGGACAGGGCTCGGGTGGCTACACCTTC.